The text below deals with one T cell receptor beta chain. The data were taken from a study of OX40 agonist ivuxolimab in advanced cancers. About the study: Patient treatment consisted of intravenous ivuxolimab administration every 2 weeks at 0.01 to 10 mg/kg.

Per germline, CDR1 LNHNV and CDR2 YYDKDF (reference sequence). The J segment lost 4 bases and the V segment lost 5 bases, leaving 7 bases of the junction unmatched. The length of the CDR3 is 16 residues. Clones were sequenced by immunoSEQ multiplex PCR, and TCRdb holds only the in-frame ones, with some missing. The sample carries roughly 90,000 clones, about nine tenths recorded once. The sample consisted of CD4+ or CD8+ T cells sorted from blood, taken in a trial of the OX40 agonist ivuxolimab. V is TRBV15 and J is TRBJ2-5; 13 positions match TRBD2. This clonotype originated in an adult with an advanced solid tumor such as melanoma, head and neck, liver or kidney cancer. CDR3 sequence (DNA): TGTGCCACCAGCCGCGCCCGACTAGCGGGAGGAGAGACCCAGTACTTC. Translating gives CATSRARLAGGETQYF. Together with reference TRBV15 and TRBJ2-5, the CDR3 gives the full variable domain: DAMVIQNPRYQVTQFGKPVTLSCSQTLNHNVMYWYQQKSSQAPKLLFHYYDKDFNNEADTPDNFQSRRPNTSFCFLDIRSPGLGDTAMYLCATSRARLAGGETQYFGPGTRLLVL.